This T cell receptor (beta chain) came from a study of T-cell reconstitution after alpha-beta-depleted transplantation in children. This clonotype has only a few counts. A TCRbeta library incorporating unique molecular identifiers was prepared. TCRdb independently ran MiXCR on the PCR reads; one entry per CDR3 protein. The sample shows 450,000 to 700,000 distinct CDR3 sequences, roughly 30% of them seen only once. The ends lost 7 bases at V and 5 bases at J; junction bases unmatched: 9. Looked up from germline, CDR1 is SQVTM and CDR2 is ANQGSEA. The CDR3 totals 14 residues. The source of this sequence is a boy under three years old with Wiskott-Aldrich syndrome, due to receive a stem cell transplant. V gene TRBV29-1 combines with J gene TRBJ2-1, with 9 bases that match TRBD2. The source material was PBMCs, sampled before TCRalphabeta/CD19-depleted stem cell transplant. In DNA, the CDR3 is TGCAGCGGCATTCTAGCGGGATGGAACAATGAGCAGTTCTTC. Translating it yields CSGILAGWNNEQFF.